Below are 5 T cell receptor beta chains sequenced from a single sample in a study of spatial heterogeneity in lung cancer (dated by TCRdb to between 2018 and 2021). Their specific antigens are unknown. In light of the paper, this sample's time point label describes: sample taken at primary tumor resection. Libraries came from 5' RACE. Sequencing instrument: NextSeq 500. TCRdb reprocessed the public reads (quality trimming at Q25 with fastp, clone calling with MiXCR) and kept in-frame beta chains. Every entry covers one CDR3 protein and lists the most common genes and DNA from its rows. Recorded for this sample are more than 10,000 distinct CDR3 sequences; approximately 4.8% of them occurred a single time. Roughly 24% of the sample is in the top ten clones. Study-level results and caveats: A correlation was observed between the number of expanded intratumoral alpha and beta TCRs and the tumor nonsynonymous mutation count.

Sample: lung tumor tissue, taken at surgery. Receptors were obtained from a male donor with early-stage non-small cell lung cancer.

The rearrangement links TRBV29-1 to TRBJ2-7, with 9 bases matching TRBD2. V shed 6 bases and J 3 bases; nucleotides not matched to a gene: 9. This CDR3 region has 14 residues. Germline loops: CDR1 SQVTM, CDR2 ANQGSEA. Here the CDR3 DNA reads TGCAGCGTGTCGCCTAGCGGGACCCTCTACGAGCAGTACTTC. Translated, it gives CSVSPSGTLYEQYF.

This clonotype was seen a few times. The chain couples TRBV4-1 to TRBJ2-4; TRBD1 or TRBD2 may be the D gene (6 bases each). CDR3 length: 17 amino acids. The V end was cut by 0 bases, the J end by 6 bases, with 18 bases between. In germline, CDR1 is MGHRA, CDR2 YSYEKL. The chain's CDR3 is CASSQDQGRGAGNIQYF. The DNA for the CDR3 is TGCGCCAGCAGCCAAGATCAGGGGCGCGGAGCGGGAAACATTCAGTACTTC.

The chain links TRBV9 to TRBJ2-5, with 14 bases aligning to TRBD2. Trimming cost V 0 bases and J 1 base; bases outside gene matches: 5. Germline V gene sequence: CDR1 SGDLS, CDR2 YYNGEE. The CDR3 spans 18 residues. The CDR3 DNA follows: TGTGCCAGCAGCGTAGGAAGGACTAGCGGGGGGCTCCAAGAGACCCAGTACTTC. Its protein product is CASSVGRTSGGLQETQYF.

This clonotype was seen at least ten times. The V gene is TRBV15, the J gene TRBJ1-5; D gene ambiguous. V shed 0 bases and J shed 6 bases, with 6 bases lying between them. The CDR3 totals 13 residues. The germline gives CDR1 LNHNV, CDR2 YYDKDF (reference sequence). The DNA of the CDR3 is TGTGCCACCAGCAGAGATGTAGGTCAGCCCCAGCATTTT. This codes for CATSRDVGQPQHF.

This clonotype was found many times. The V gene is TRBV7-9, the J gene TRBJ2-5; D is ambiguous. The CDR3 is made up of 11 amino acids. Trimming cost V 7 bases and J 5 bases, with 8 bases left between them. Germline CDR1 SEHNR, CDR2 FQNEAQ (reference sequence). In DNA, the CDR3 is TGTGCCAGCATGGGTCAGGAGACCCAGTACTTC. Protein sequence: CASMGQETQYF.